This TCR beta chain was sequenced during a study of blood T cell repertoires in COVID-19. Across the whole study: Material from acute and convalescent COVID-19 was sourced from the United States, Italy and Spain.

Sequencing used immunoSEQ multiplex PCR; TCRdb keeps in-frame clones, though not all of them. This sample yields 150,000 or so clones, of which more than 85% are seen a single time; roughly 7% belongs to the top ten. The V end was cut by 5 bases, the J end by 8 bases, with 10 bases between. CDR1 and CDR2 (germline): LNHDA, SQIVND (reference sequence). The CDR3 is made up of 13 amino acids. The genes are TRBV19 and TRBJ1-6; tentatively, D is TRBD1 (6 bases). This receptor was obtained from a woman aged 45-65 years who had recovered from COVID-19. Sample: PBMCs or T cells enriched from blood (not recorded which). The CDR3: CASSVNRDSPLHF. In nucleotides, the CDR3 is TGTGCCAGTAGTGTCAACAGGGATTCACCCCTCCACTTT.